In its sample, the clone carrying this TCR beta chain was seen once. Antigen unknown. The PCR was carried out with 60 Vbeta primers and 13 Jbeta primers. TCRdb's table, derived via immunoSEQ multiplex PCR, lists solely in-frame clones and lacks some. This sample has about 130,000 clones; around three quarters occur once, and the top ten carry roughly 3.5%. These data originate in a study of cytomegalovirus exposure and HLA in healthy donors. Overall study results and limits: What TCR beta sequences reportedly achieved was accurate prediction of HLA-A and HLA-B alleles in most subjects.

The V segment lost 1 base and the J segment 2 bases; nucleotides outside the gene matches: 9. Germline-derived CDR1 and CDR2 are SGHVS and FNYEAQ. CDR3 length: 18 amino acids. The V call is TRBV7-6, the J call TRBJ2-3; the match to TRBD2 covers 10 bases. The sequence was obtained from a woman in her forties or fifties in good health and CMV-seronegative. Sequenced material: PBMCs. Here the CDR3 DNA reads TGTGCCAGCAGCTTAGACTGGGCTAGCGGGAGTAACACAGATACGCAGTATTTT. Encoded protein: CASSLDWASGSNTDTQYF.